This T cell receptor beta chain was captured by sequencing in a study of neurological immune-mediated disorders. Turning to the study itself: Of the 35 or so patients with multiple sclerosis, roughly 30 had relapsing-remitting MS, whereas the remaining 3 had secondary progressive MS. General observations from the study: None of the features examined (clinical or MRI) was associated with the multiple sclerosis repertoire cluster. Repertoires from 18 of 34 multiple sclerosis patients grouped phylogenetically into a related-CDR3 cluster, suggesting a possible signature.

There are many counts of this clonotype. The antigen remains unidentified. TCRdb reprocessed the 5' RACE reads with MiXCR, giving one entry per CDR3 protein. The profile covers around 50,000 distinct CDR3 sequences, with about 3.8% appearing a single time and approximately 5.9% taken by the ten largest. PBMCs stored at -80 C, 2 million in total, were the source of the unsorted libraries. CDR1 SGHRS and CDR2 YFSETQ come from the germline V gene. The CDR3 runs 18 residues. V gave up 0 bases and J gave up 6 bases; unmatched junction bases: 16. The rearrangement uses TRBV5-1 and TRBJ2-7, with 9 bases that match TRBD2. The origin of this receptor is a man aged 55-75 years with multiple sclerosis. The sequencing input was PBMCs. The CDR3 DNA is TGCGCCAGCAGCTTGGATAGCCTTTCTAGCGGGAAAAAGGGCGAGCAGTACTTC. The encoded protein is CASSLDSLSSGKKGEQYF.